This TCR beta chain came from a study of radiotherapy plus CTLA-4 blockade in lung cancer. The wider study: Around 18% of patients responded objectively, and approximately 33% achieved disease control.

Method: immunoSEQ multiplex PCR; TCRdb's copy keeps in-frame clones and lacks some. The table shows around 80,000 clones, with 80% to 85% occurring only once. Study-wide results and limits: Peripheral blood showed expansion of tumor-derived TCR clones after radiotherapy and ipilimumab. With interferon-beta, early dynamics of blood T cell clones were reported to best predict response.

Trimming shortened V by 6 bases and J by 3 bases, and 12 bases separated the two germline ends. Germline values: CDR1 SQVTM, CDR2 ANQGSEA. The CDR3 extends over 14 amino acids. Notes on this clone: What it binds is unknown.

The clonotype was recovered from a human donor with non-small cell lung cancer who had stable disease on radiotherapy plus ipilimumab. J is TRBJ1-6 and V is TRBV29-1, with D possibly being TRBD1 (6 bases). The sequenced sample was peripheral blood, obtained from a patient treated with radiotherapy plus ipilimumab. The CDR3 nucleotides read TGCAGCGTGATGGACAGTTACTATAATTCACCCCTCCACTTT. Translated, it gives CSVMDSYYNSPLHF.